A selection of T cell receptor beta chains follows, all from one sample in a study of blood T cell repertoires in COVID-19. Profiled with immunoSEQ multiplex PCR; TCRdb holds only in-frame clones, not every one. The sample lists roughly 230,000 clones, approximately 80% seen once, with roughly 27% in the top ten. The source material was peripheral blood. The receptor set was obtained from a man aged 35-49 years with acute or convalescent COVID-19. CDR3s include the opening cysteine and the closing phenylalanine or tryptophan. D genes are given only for firm matches. Size is stated for part of the rows, as once, few or many counts, or as a class when the clone is expanded.

CDR3,DNA,J,V,size,D
CSASGDRDEQYF,TGCAGTGCTAGTGGGGACAGGGACGAGCAGTACTTC,TRBJ2-7,TRBV20-1,NA,TRBD1
CASSFDYSSGNTIYF,TGCGCCAGCAGCTTTGACTATAGCTCTGGAAACACCATATATTTT,TRBJ1-3,TRBV5-1,once,NA
CASSWEGEQFF,TGTGCCAGCAGCTGGGAGGGCGAGCAGTTCTTC,TRBJ2-1,TRBV7-9,NA,TRBD2
CATQGGENTEAFF,TGCGCCACCCAGGGGGGTGAAAACACTGAAGCTTTCTTT,TRBJ1-1,TRBV5-1,few,TRBD1
CASSPSKGLGSAAYEQYF,TGTGCCAGCAGTCCTAGCAAAGGGTTGGGGTCGGCGGCCTACGAGCAGTACTTC,TRBJ2-7,TRBV28,NA,NA
CASSVEYSYGYTF,TGTGCCAGCAGCGTAGAGTATAGCTATGGCTACACCTTC,TRBJ1-2,TRBV9,once,NA
CASSLLWEEQFF,TGTGCCAGCAGCTTGCTCTGGGAGGAGCAGTTCTTC,TRBJ2-1,TRBV5-4,NA,NA
CASSLGRGPSYEQYF,TGTGCCAGCAGTTTAGGCAGGGGACCTTCCTACGAGCAGTACTTC,TRBJ2-7,TRBV27,once,NA
CAMGTSGISTDTQYF,TGTGCCATGGGGACTAGCGGGATCAGCACAGATACGCAGTATTTT,TRBJ2-3,TRBV10-3,NA,TRBD2
CAISEIAGRDNEQFF,TGTGCCATCAGTGAAATAGCGGGACGAGACAATGAGCAGTTCTTC,TRBJ2-1,TRBV10-3,NA,TRBD2
CASSLSVGVGNEQFF,TGTGCCAGCAGTTTATCGGTAGGGGTTGGCAATGAGCAGTTCTTC,TRBJ2-1,TRBV27,once,NA
CASKNQGSQGGYTF,TGTGCCAGCAAGAATCAGGGGAGCCAAGGGGGCTACACCTTC,TRBJ1-2,TRBV27,NA,NA
CASSLAGTPGNTIYF,TGCGCCAGCAGCTTGGCCGGGACACCTGGAAACACCATATATTTT,TRBJ1-3,TRBV5-1,NA,NA
CASMRGPNYGYTF,TGTGCCAGCATGCGGGGGCCTAACTATGGCTACACCTTC,TRBJ1-2,TRBV12-3/TRBV12-4,NA,NA
CAWTRGSNTEAFF,TGTGCCTGGACGCGGGGGAGTAACACTGAAGCTTTCTTT,TRBJ1-1,TRBV30,NA,NA
CASSQRGTGELFF,TGCGCCAGCAGCCAGAGAGGTACCGGGGAGCTGTTTTTT,TRBJ2-2,TRBV4-1,NA,NA
CASSFQGGETQYF,TGTGCCAGCAGTTTCCAGGGTGGAGAGACCCAGTACTTC,TRBJ2-5,TRBV6-6,NA,NA
CASSFRAGDYNEQFF,TGTGCCAGCAGTTTTAGGGCAGGGGATTACAATGAGCAGTTCTTC,TRBJ2-1,TRBV27,few,NA
CASSYFSWGLNTGELFF,TGTGCCAGCAGTTACTTCAGCTGGGGCCTGAACACCGGGGAGCTGTTTTTT,TRBJ2-2,TRBV6-2/TRBV6-3,NA,NA
CASSQAPLRQLHTEAFF,TGCGCCAGCAGCCAAGCTCCTCTGAGACAGTTGCACACTGAAGCTTTCTTT,TRBJ1-1,TRBV4-1,NA,NA
CASSPIAGGIRGQTQYF,TGTGCCAGCAGCCCGATAGCGGGAGGGATTCGTGGTCAGACCCAGTACTTC,TRBJ2-5,TRBV7-8,NA,TRBD2
CAISSGTGGPYEQYF,TGTGCCATCAGTTCCGGGACAGGGGGACCCTACGAGCAGTACTTC,TRBJ2-7,TRBV10-3,NA,TRBD1
CATSPAGLSYEQYF,TGTGCCACTTCCCCCGCGGGGTTATCCTACGAGCAGTACTTC,TRBJ2-7,TRBV27,NA,NA
CASSYAGRRETQYF,TGTGCCAGCAGTTACGCCGGGAGGCGTGAGACCCAGTACTTC,TRBJ2-5,TRBV6-5,NA,TRBD2
CASLHHTGNTIYF,TGTGCCAGCCTTCACCACACTGGAAACACCATATATTTT,TRBJ1-3,TRBV27,NA,NA
CASSYSAPQDGYTF,TGTGCCAGCAGTTACTCCGCACCACAGGATGGCTACACCTTC,TRBJ1-2,TRBV6-2/TRBV6-3,NA,NA
CASSPHRDQGYTF,TGTGCCAGCAGTCCCCACAGGGATCAAGGCTACACCTTC,TRBJ1-2,TRBV27,NA,NA
CASSPTTGDRLLYGYTF,TGTGCCAGCAGCCCCACCACAGGGGACAGGTTATTATATGGCTACACCTTC,TRBJ1-2,TRBV9,NA,TRBD1
CASSPSNGYEQYF,TGTGCCAGCAGCCCGTCTAATGGCTACGAGCAGTACTTC,TRBJ2-7,TRBV3-1/TRBV3-2,NA,NA
CASSLEGSGTYNEQFF,TGTGCCAGCAGCTTAGAAGGTAGCGGGACGTACAATGAGCAGTTCTTC,TRBJ2-1,TRBV11-3,NA,TRBD2